This T cell receptor (beta chain) was profiled in a study of blood T cell repertoires in COVID-19. Study in general: Specimens from acute and convalescent COVID-19 originated in the United States, Italy and Spain.

TCRdb keeps only in-frame clones here, not all; method: immunoSEQ multiplex PCR. The table includes some 110,000 clones, 70% to 85% detected once. The CDR3 sequence is 13 residues long. In germline, CDR1 is KGHSH, CDR2 LQKENI. V shed 5 bases, J shed 6 bases, and the junction held 7 bases outside the gene matches. This clonotype was obtained from a woman in her 70s with acute or convalescent COVID-19. The genes are TRBV18 and TRBJ2-7, with 7 bases lining up with TRBD1. Material: peripheral blood. The CDR3 DNA reads as TGTGCCAGCTCATCCACAGGGGTCTCCGAGCAGTACGTC. Translated, it gives CASSSTGVSEQYV.